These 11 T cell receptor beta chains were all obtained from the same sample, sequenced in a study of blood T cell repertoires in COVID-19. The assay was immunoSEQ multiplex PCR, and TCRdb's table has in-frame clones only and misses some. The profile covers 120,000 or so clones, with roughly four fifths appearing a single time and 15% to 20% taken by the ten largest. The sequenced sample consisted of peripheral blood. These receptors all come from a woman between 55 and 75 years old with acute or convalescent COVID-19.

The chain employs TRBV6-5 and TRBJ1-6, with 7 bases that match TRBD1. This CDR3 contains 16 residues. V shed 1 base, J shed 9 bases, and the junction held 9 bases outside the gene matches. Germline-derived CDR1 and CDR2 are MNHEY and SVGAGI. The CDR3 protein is CASSYFTGTVSSPLHF. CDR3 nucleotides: TGTGCCAGCAGTTACTTTACCGGGACAGTCAGTTCACCCCTCCACTTT.

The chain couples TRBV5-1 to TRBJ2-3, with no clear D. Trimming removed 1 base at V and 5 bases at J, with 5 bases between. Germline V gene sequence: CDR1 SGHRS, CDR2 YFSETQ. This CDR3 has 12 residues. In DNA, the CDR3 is TGCGCCAGCAGCTTGTACGGAGATACGCAGTATTTT. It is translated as CASSLYGDTQYF.

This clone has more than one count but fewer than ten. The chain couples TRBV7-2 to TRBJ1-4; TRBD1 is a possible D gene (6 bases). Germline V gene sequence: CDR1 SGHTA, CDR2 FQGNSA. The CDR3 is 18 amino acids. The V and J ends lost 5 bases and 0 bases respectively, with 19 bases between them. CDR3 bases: TGTGCCAGCAGCCCCAGTATGAGGGGGTCCGCAACTAATGAAAAACTGTTTTTT. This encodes CASSPSMRGSATNEKLFF.

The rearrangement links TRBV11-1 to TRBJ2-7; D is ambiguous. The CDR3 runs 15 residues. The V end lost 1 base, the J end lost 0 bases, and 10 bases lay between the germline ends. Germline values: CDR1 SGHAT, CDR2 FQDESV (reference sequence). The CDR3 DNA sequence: TGTGCCAGCAGCTTAGTATCCACAAGCTCCTACGAGCAGTACTTC. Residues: CASSLVSTSSYEQYF. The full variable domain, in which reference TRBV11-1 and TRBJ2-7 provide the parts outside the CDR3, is EAEVAQSPRYKITEKSQAVAFWCDPISGHATLYWYRQILGQGPELLVQFQDESVVDDSQLPKDRFSAERLKGVDSTLKIQPAELGDSAMYLCASSLVSTSSYEQYFGPGTRLTVT.

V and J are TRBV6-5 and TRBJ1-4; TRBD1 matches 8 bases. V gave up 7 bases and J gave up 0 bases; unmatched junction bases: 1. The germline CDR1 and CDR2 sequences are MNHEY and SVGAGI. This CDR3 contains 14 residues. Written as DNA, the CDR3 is TGTGCCAGCAAACAGGGGGCAACTAATGAAAAACTGTTTTTT. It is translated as CASKQGATNEKLFF.

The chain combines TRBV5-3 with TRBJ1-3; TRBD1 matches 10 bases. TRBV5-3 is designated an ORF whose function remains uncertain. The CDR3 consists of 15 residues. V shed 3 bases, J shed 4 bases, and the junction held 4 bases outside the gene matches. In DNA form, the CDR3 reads TGTGCCAGAAGCTCCGGGACAGGGGTAGGAAACACCATATATTTT. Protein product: CARSSGTGVGNTIYF.

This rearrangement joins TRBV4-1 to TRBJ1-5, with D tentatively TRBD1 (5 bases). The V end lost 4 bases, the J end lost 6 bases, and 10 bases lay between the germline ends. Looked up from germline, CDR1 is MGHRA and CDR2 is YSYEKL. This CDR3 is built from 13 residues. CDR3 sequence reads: CASSPGGFQPQHF. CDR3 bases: TGCGCCAGCAGCCCTGGGGGGTTTCAGCCCCAGCATTTT.

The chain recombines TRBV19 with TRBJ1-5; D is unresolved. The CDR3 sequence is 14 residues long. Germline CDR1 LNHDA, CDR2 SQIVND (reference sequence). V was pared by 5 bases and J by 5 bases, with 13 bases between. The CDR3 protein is CASSWVQDYQPQHF. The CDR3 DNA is TGTGCCAGTAGTTGGGTCCAGGACTATCAGCCCCAGCATTTT.

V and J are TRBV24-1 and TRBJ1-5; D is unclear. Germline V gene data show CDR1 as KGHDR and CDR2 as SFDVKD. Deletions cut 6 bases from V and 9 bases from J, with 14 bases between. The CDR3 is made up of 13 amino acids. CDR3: CATSPRRLGPQHF. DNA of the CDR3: TGTGCCACCAGTCCTAGGCGTCTAGGGCCCCAGCATTTT.

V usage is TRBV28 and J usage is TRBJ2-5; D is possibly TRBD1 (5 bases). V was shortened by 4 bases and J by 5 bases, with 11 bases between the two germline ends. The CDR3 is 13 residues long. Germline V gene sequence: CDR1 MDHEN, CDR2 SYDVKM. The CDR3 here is CASSSGPRETQYF. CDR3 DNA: TGTGCCAGCAGTTCAGGGCCGCGTGAGACCCAGTACTTC.

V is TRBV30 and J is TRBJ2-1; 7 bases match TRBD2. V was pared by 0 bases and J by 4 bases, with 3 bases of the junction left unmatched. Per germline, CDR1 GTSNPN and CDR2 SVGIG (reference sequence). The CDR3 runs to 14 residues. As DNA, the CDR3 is TGTGCCTGGAGTGTCTCTAGCGGTTACAATGAGCAGTTCTTC. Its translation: CAWSVSSGYNEQFF.